This paragraph covers one T cell receptor beta chain sequence. A few counts support this clone. The target of this receptor is not known. There are no base qualities to consult, and no much larger clone falls within one base. The sample belongs to a study of graft-versus-host responses after intestinal transplantation listed by TCRdb under 2021. About the investigation overall: The transplants that recipients received were multivisceral, liver-intestinal, or isolated intestinal. Every recipient was given anti-thymocyte globulin induction, then maintenance tacrolimus and steroids for around three years. After intestinal transplantation, graft-versus-host and host-versus-graft alloreactive T cell clones were followed in the graft, circulation and bone marrow using bulk TCR-beta CDR3 sequencing. To identify alloreactive clones, pre-transplant mixed lymphocyte reaction products were sequenced and compared with unstimulated pre-transplant donor and recipient T cells. The cohort enrolled around 23 intestinal transplant recipients including one retransplant, and a few patients lacking pretransplant specimens were excluded. A peak of at least 4% donor T cells among recipient peripheral blood mononuclear cells was the definition used for donor T cell macrochimerism. Rather than going through the commercial service, samples from a few later patients were sequenced in-house on an Illumina MiSeq and processed with MiXCR.

Summary of the overall study and its limitations: Conclusions were limited by the relatively low number and heterogeneity of intestinal transplant patients. GvH clones turned up in recipient bone marrow, with some appearing earlier in ileal mucosa or blood, a pattern consistent with an intestinal mucosal origin. Early after transplant, declines in HvG clones were associated with peak levels of circulating GvH clones. Patients with donor T cell macrochimerism had high GvH to HvG T cell clonal ratios in their allografts.

Libraries came from the immunoSEQ multiplex PCR assay. For most patients, genomic DNA was subjected to high-throughput TCR-beta CDR3 sequencing by Adaptive Biotechnologies. The authors' pipeline ran thus. TCR sequencing data were retrieved from Adaptive's ImmunoSEQ software for 15 to 20 patients, whereas a few other patients were processed with MiXCR and VDJtools. Because the origin of CDR3 nucleotide sequences shared between donor and recipient could not be assigned, those sequences were removed. To be classed as alloreactive, a clone needed at least 2-fold expansion over unstimulated cells and a minimum CFSE-low frequency of 0.002% (template counts) or 0.001% (read counts). Clones were considered mappable if detected in sequenced pre-transplant spleen, lymph node, or MLR CFSE-low populations of the donor or recipient. The cumulative frequency of alloreactive clones was calculated as a percentage of all sequences, weighted by copy number. TCRdb carries this immuneACCESS record with in-frame sequences only. Its versions omit some clonotypes, under half of them owing to an unresolved V gene in the studies checked, with the rest unexplained. For V, J and clone size, that table is used; D and trimming come from the DNA. This sample holds approximately 100,000 clones; roughly 88% were observed only once. 1.4% to 1.5% of the sample comes from the top ten.

Blood samples were collected up to 4 times in the first month after transplant and then at least monthly when available. Relative to germline, V is 2 bases shorter and J is 7 bases shorter, with 11 bases between their ends. The CDR1 and CDR2 encoded by the germline V gene are MNHEY and SVGAGI. The CDR3 covers 14 residues, taking in both the cysteine and the phenylalanine. The only DNA kept is the CDR3, 42 bases in frame from the first base. The material was PBMCs, obtained 255 days after intestinal transplant. The sequence was collected from a human patient who received an intestinal transplant, so some T cells may come from the graft donor. The rearranged chain carries TRBV6-5 and TRBJ1-4, with the D segment identity uncertain. The CDR3 reads as follows: CASSYGGLREKLFF. The base sequence is TGTGCCAGCAGTTACGGTGGCCTGCGTGAAAAACTGTTTTTT.